The 2 T cell receptor beta chains in this list originate from one sample, sequenced in a study of blood T cell repertoires in COVID-19. The method was immunoSEQ multiplex PCR; TCRdb's version includes in-frame clones alone and lacks a portion of them. In the table there are around 270,000 clones, more than 90% of which are singletons. Sequencing input: peripheral blood. Every receptor here comes from a person aged 18 to 35 with COVID-19, enrolled during active disease.

The chain uses TRBV6-2 or TRBV6-3 and TRBJ2-7, with TRBD1 matching over 8 bases. V shed 2 bases, J shed 1 base, and the junction held 4 bases outside the gene matches. Per the germline V gene, CDR1 is MNHEY and CDR2 is SVGEGT. The CDR3 extends over 15 amino acids. The DNA of the CDR3 is TGTGCCAGCAGTTACCCCGGGACAGGTTCCTACGAGCAGTACTTC. The encoded protein is CASSYPGTGSYEQYF.

This clone is a singleton in its sample. The chain recombines TRBV6-2 or TRBV6-3 with TRBJ1-2; D not certain. V was cut by 5 bases and J by 4 bases, with 5 bases left in between. There are 11 residues in the CDR3. Germline values: CDR1 MNHEY, CDR2 SVGEGT. The CDR3 DNA is TGTGCCAGCAGTCAGGTCTATGGCTACACCTTC. Its protein is CASSQVYGYTF.